The T cell receptor beta chain under discussion was sequenced for a study of shared clonotypes between healthy human individuals. To note about this clone: As yet, its antigen is unknown.

The assay used deep level. Replicate PCRs run on sorted subsets employed roughly 180 ng DNA, approximately 30,000 T cell genomes. The repertoire was sequenced with immunoSEQ multiplex PCR; TCRdb's copy has only in-frame clones and lacks some. The sample holds roughly 700,000 clones, about 74% seen once. The study, taken as a whole, reports: In general, naive subsets displayed greater estimated richness than memory subsets did.

Germline V CDR1 and CDR2: SGDLS, YYNGEE. V gave up 4 bases and J gave up 7 bases; unmatched junction bases: 7. CDR3 length: 14 residues. This rearrangement joins TRBV9 to TRBJ2-1, with 8 bases fitting TRBD1. The TCR originated in a woman in her 30s in good health. What was sequenced was memory CD4+ T cells sorted from blood. Subset reported: CD45RA-negative fraction. Written as DNA, the CDR3 is TGTGCCAGCAGCCCCGGACAGGGCGTGAATGAGCAGTTCTTC. It translates to CASSPGQGVNEQFF.